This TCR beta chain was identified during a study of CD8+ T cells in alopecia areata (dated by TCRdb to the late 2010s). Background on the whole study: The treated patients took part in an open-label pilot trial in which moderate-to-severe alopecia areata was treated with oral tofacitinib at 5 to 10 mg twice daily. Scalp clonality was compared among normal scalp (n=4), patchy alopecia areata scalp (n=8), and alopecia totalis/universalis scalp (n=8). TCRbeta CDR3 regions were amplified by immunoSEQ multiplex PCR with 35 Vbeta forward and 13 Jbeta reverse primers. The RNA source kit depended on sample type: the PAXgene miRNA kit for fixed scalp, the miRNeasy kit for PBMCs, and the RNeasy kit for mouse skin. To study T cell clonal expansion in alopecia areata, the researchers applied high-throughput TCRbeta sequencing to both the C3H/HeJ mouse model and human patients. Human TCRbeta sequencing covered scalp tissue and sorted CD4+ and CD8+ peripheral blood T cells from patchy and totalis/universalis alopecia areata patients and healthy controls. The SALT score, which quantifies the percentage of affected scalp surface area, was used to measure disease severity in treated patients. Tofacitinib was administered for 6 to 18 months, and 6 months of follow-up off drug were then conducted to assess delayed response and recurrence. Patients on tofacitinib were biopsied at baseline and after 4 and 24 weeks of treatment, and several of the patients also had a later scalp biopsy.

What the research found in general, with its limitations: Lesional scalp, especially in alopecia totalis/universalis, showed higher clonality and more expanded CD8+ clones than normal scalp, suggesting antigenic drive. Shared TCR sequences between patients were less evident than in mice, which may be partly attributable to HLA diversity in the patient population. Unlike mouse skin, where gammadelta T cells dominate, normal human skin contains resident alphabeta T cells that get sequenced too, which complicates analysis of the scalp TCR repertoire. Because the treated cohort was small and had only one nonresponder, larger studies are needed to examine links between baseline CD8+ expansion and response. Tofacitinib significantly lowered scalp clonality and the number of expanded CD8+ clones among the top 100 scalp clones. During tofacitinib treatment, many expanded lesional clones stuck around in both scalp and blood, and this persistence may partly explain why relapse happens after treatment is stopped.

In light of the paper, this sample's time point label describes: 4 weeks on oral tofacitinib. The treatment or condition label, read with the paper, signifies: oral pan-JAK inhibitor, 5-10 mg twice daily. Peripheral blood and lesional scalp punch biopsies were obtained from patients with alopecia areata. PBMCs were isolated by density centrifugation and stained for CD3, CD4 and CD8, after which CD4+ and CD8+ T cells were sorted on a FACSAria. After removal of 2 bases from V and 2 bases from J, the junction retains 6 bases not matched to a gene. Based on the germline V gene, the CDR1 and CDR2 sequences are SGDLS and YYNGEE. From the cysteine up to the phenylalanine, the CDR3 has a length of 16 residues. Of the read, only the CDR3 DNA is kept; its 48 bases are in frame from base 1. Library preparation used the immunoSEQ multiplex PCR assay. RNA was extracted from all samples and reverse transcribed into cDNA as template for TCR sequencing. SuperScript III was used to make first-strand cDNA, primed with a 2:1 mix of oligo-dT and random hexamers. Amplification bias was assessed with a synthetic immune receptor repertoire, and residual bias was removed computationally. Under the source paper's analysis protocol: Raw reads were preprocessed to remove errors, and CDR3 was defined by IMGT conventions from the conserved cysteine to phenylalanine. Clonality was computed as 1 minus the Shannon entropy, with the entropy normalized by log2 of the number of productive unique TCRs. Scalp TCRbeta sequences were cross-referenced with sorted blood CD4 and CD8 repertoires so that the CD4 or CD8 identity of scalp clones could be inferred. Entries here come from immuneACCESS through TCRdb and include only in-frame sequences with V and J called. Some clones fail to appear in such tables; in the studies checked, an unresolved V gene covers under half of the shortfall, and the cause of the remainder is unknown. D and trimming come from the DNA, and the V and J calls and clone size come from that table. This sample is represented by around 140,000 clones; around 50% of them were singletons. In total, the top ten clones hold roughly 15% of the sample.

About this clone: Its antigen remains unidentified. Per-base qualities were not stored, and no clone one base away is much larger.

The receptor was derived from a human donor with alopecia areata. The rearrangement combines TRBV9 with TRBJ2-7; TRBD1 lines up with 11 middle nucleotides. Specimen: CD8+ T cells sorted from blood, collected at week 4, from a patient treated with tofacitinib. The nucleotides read TGTGCCAGCAGCGTTGGGACAGGGGGGACCACCTACGAGCAGTACTTC. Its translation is CASSVGTGGTTYEQYF.